This record covers a single T cell receptor (beta chain). The target of this receptor is not known. One base away there is no much larger clone; base qualities are not given. TCRbeta CDR3 regions were amplified from genomic DNA using the immunoSEQ Assay, a bias-controlled multiplex PCR. The source study handled its data this way. The number of nucleated cells in each sample was estimated by amplification of reference gene primers within the assay. To quantify the absolute abundance of each unique TCRbeta CDR3 rearrangement, sequence reads were collapsed and filtered. Productive Simpson clonality was computed per sample as the square root of Simpson's diversity index over productive rearrangements. TCRdb stores this immuneACCESS table with in-frame sequences only. Part of the clones is absent; in the studies checked, under half of the shortfall reflects unresolved V genes, and no reason is known for the rest. That table furnishes V, J and clone size, whereas the DNA furnished D and trimming. In this sample the table shows approximately 250,000 clones, approximately 90% of which occur a single time. 4.1% of the sample is in the top ten clones.

Participants in the prospective study were aged about 18 to 95 years, lived in under 30 United States geographic areas, and enrolled through a virtual design. In the prospective study, participants were assigned to cohorts based on the clinical history participants reported in a screening survey and a study questionnaire. For ImmuneRACE Cohort 3, a participant was defined as recovered based on two consecutive negative NP/OP PCR tests, clearance by a healthcare professional, or resolution of symptoms. Each participant in the prospective study had whole blood, serum and a nasopharyngeal or oropharyngeal swab collected by mobile phlebotomists. Additional blood draws and questionnaires over a 2-month period could optionally be provided by prospective study participants. Blood samples from the prospective study were shipped frozen or at room temperature prior to DNA extraction. This specimen comes from a study of blood T cell repertoires in COVID-19 (dated by TCRdb to about 2020). Turning to the overall study: The collaborator samples originated in the United States, Italy and Spain and spanned the acute and convalescent phases of COVID-19. The prospective study material was composed of cDNA or gDNA derived from T cells, B-cell-depleted T cells, or PBMCs. The samples were drawn from the first 160 participants of the ongoing ImmuneRACE study and from 1,254 subjects provided by 6 global collaborators. Where available, HLA class I and class II types were obtained from metadata supplied by the sample provider rather than from assay-based typing. A de-identified subject ID, COVID-19 status, age in years and sex were almost always included in the sample metadata. A freely available public database, intended as a resource for researchers studying the immune response to SARS-CoV-2, is where the repertoires were released. Deeply sampled blood TCRbeta repertoires from subjects exposed to, actively infected with, or recovered from COVID-19 were included in the dataset.

Germline trimming amounts to 1 base on V and 5 bases on J, with 3 as the count of junction bases outside the gene matches. The CDR3 starts with the cysteine, ends with the phenylalanine, and has 15 residues. Only CDR3 DNA is held: 45 bases, read in frame from base 1. The germline V gene yields SGHTA for CDR1 and FQGNSA for CDR2. The paper as a whole reports these results and caveats: The quantity of clinical and demographic metadata differed by source and by participant and was supplied without curation.

The source material was PBMCs or T cells enriched from blood (not recorded which). Recombination connected TRBV7-2 to TRBJ1-5, and TRBD1 matches 9 of the central bases. The sequence was obtained from a woman in her twenties or thirties who had recovered from COVID-19. The nucleotide sequence reads as follows: TGTGCCAGCAGCTTAGTTGGGACAGGGTATCAGCCCCAGCATTTT. Translated, it gives CASSLVGTGYQPQHF.